This T cell receptor beta chain was sequenced for a study of sequential checkpoint blockade in melanoma. Whole-study context: Each arm's sequence ended with maintenance nivolumab.

Using immunoSEQ multiplex PCR, the repertoire was profiled, and TCRdb retains in-frame clones only, with some absent. The data contain roughly 5,000 clones, roughly 75% of them singletons. Described treatment: randomized to nivolumab then ipilimumab (arm A) or the reverse (arm B). None of the patients previously received DNA-damaging chemotherapy. From thawed PBMCs, live CD3+CD8+ cells negative for CD19 and CD56 were sorted. CDR3 length: 15 residues. Germline lookup yields CDR1 LNHNV and CDR2 YYDKDF (reference sequence). V was pared by 5 bases and J by 8 bases, with 14 bases of the junction left unmatched.

The sequence came from a human patient with melanoma. Some clones in this sample may be carry-over from other donors' samples. The V call is TRBV15, the J call TRBJ1-2; 7 bases match TRBD1. This specimen consisted of CD8+ T cells sorted from blood (inferred from file names), obtained from a patient given nivolumab and ipilimumab in sequence. CDR3 residues: CATSGGDRVHVGYTF. CDR3 bases: TGTGCCACCAGCGGCGGCGACAGGGTCCATGTGGGCTACACCTTC.